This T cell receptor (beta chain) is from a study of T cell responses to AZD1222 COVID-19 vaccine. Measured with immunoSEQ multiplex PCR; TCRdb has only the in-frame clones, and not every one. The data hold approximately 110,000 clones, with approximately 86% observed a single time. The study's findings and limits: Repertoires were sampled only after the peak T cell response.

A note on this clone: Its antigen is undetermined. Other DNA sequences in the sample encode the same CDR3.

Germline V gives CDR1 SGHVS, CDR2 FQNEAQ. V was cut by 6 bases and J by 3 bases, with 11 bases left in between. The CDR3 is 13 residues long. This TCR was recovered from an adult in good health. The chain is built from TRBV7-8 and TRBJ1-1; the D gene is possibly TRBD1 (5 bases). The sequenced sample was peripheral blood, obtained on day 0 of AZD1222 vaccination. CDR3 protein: CASRPRDYTEAFF. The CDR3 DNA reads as TGTGCCAGCAGACCCAGGGATTACACTGAAGCTTTCTTT.